The TCR beta chain under discussion was sequenced for a study of OX40 agonist ivuxolimab in advanced cancers. Worth noting for this clone: Antigen unknown.

Exclusion applied to patients with autoimmune disease history or systemic immunosuppression. Study findings and constraints: The antigens recognized by the expanded peripheral T cells, that is their antigen specificity, were not determined.

Here immunoSEQ multiplex PCR was the method, and the copy in TCRdb shows in-frame clones only, minus some. The sample gives about 60,000 clones, roughly 93% of which show up once; roughly a fifth is in the top ten. CDR1 SGHAT and CDR2 FQDESV come from the germline V gene (reference sequence). CDR3 length: 13 residues. Trimming stripped 4 bases from V and 4 bases from J, with 11 bases between. The input for sequencing was CD4+ or CD8+ T cells sorted from blood, taken in a trial of the OX40 agonist ivuxolimab. The TCR sequence derives from an adult with an advanced solid tumor such as melanoma, head and neck, liver or kidney cancer. V is TRBV11-1 and J is TRBJ2-7; no clear D. CDR3 sequence reads: CASSSLFGYEQYF. The CDR3 nucleotides read TGTGCCAGCAGCTCTTTATTCGGGTACGAGCAGTACTTC.